This TCR beta chain comes out of a study of PD-1 blockade in classical Hodgkin lymphoma (dated by TCRdb to 2020 to 2021). Background for the entire study: Nivolumab dosing was 3 mg/kg intravenously every 2 weeks, continuing until either disease progression or unacceptable toxicity. The study used TCR beta sequencing and CyTOF to define a peripheral blood immune signature of response to PD-1 blockade in classical Hodgkin lymphoma. General study outcomes and caveats: Patients starting nivolumab less than 1 year after ASCT had lower diversity and were excluded from later analyses to avoid confounding by immune reconstitution. Among trial patients, those achieving complete response had baseline diversity similar to that of newly diagnosed patients, while diversity was significantly lower in partial responders and progressors. By C4D1, a significant rise was seen in CD4+ TCR diversity but not in CD8+ TCR diversity (p=0.0027 vs p=0.16), and the rise was most apparent among complete responders (p=0.02). The study was restricted to a single clinical trial cohort, and the causes of repertoire differences, possibly disease activity or prior therapy, were left undefined. Baseline TCR diversity was reported to be lower in newly diagnosed patients than in healthy donors, and even lower in relapsed/refractory patients.

Taken with the paper, the label for time point translates to: cycle 4 day 1 (C4D1), after 5 to 7 weeks of nivolumab. Relapse after autologous stem cell transplantation had occurred in all trial patients, and cohorts A, B and C were distinguished by prior brentuximab vedotin exposure. Using a Miltenyi CD4+ T cell isolation kit, CD4+ T cells were purified from thawed PBMCs through magnetic negative selection. A total of 56 patients with relapsed/refractory classical Hodgkin lymphoma made up the trial cohort, and each patient's best overall response was complete response, partial response or progressive disease. Trial patients were treated with single-agent nivolumab in the multi-cohort phase II CheckMate 205 trial. An independent review committee assessed best overall response using the 2007 International Working Group response criteria. Trial PBMCs were collected immediately before nivolumab initiation (C1D1) and during therapy at cycle 2 day 1 and cycle 4 day 1. Peripheral blood was collected in 8 mL Vacutainer Cell Preparation Tubes, from which PBMCs were isolated by centrifugation and then cryopreserved. Purified CD4+ and CD8+ fractions were generated only in cases for which an additional PBMC sample was available. On LS columns in a quadroMACS separator, the magnetically labelled cells were depleted, and the flow-through was collected as the purified fraction.

Turning to this clone: Its antigen is currently not known. No much larger clone exists at a distance of one base, and base qualities are not known.

Trimmed from V: 6 bases; trimmed from J: 7 bases; junction bases lacking a gene match: 14. CDR1 and CDR2 (SEHNR, FQNEAQ) derive from the germline V gene (reference sequence). Including the terminal cysteine and phenylalanine, the CDR3 comprises 16 residues. The only DNA kept is the CDR3, 48 bases in frame from the first base. Genomic DNA was extracted with the Qiagen DNeasy kit from unsorted PBMCs and from negatively selected CD4+ and CD8+ fractions. Amplification of TCR beta CDR3 regions was done by immunoSEQ multiplex PCR with primers that anneal to V and J segments. A synthetic immune receptor repertoire was used to minimize amplification bias, and remaining bias was computationally removed after sequencing. Processing in the source paper ran as follows. Custom Python scripts were used to quantify repertoire diversity as the Shannon entropy index. Unsorted, CD4+ and CD8+ repertoires were analyzed separately, except in combined analyses where CD4+ and CD8+ sequences were merged in silico. Clonal expansion was defined as at least a 2-fold frequency increase after treatment relative to C1D1, with a pseudocount of 0.5 for undetected baseline clones. Clones with 0 or 1 copy at C1D1 were classified as singleton clones, and clones with 2 or more copies were classified as non-singleton clones. Clones expanded in unsorted samples were labelled as CD4+, CD8+ or unknown by matching protein sequences in sorted samples from the same patient. Diversity changes from C1D1 to C4D1 were tested in paired samples using Wilcoxon tests. As stored in TCRdb, this immuneACCESS dataset retains in-frame rearrangements with V and J assigned. A fraction of the clones does not appear; measured against another copy, unresolved V genes explain less than half of the discrepancy, and the remainder lacks a known reason. That table furnishes V, J and clone size, whereas the DNA furnished D and trimming. The sample data list 25,000 to 30,000 clones, and around 80% of these were observed just once. The top ten clonotypes cover about 0.59% of the sample.

This receptor was taken from a human donor with classical Hodgkin lymphoma. This specimen consisted of CD4+ T cells from blood, obtained before the fourth cycle of nivolumab. This sequence uses TRBV7-9 and TRBJ2-3; 9 middle bases align to TRBD1. The CDR3 corresponds to CASSPSGTGLYNTQYF. The nucleotides read TGTGCCAGCAGTCCCAGCGGGACAGGGCTTTATAATACGCAGTATTTT.